The rows below give T cell receptor beta chains drawn from one sample of a study of T cell responses to AZD1222 COVID-19 vaccine. Data came from immunoSEQ multiplex PCR; TCRdb stores just in-frame clones and leaves some out. Counted here are roughly 130,000 clones, approximately 85% occurring once; the ten biggest clones make up roughly 1.6%. The source material was peripheral blood, sampled on day 0 of AZD1222 vaccination. These receptors were taken from an adult in good health. Both conserved end residues are part of each CDR3.

v_gene: TRBV5-1
j_gene: TRBJ1-6
CDR3aa: CASSLGGPNNSPLHF

v_gene: TRBV12-3/TRBV12-4
j_gene: TRBJ1-2
CDR3aa: CASNSWVGYTF

v_gene: TRBV3-1/TRBV3-2
j_gene: TRBJ2-3
CDR3aa: CASSIRLVPLKYF

v_gene: TRBV4-2
j_gene: TRBJ2-1
CDR3aa: CASSLLRTSGGEINEQFF

v_gene: TRBV5-1
j_gene: TRBJ2-3
CDR3aa: CASSPGLANTDTQYF

v_gene: TRBV5-6
j_gene: TRBJ2-7
CDR3aa: CASSAGTGASYEQYF

v_gene: TRBV5-1
j_gene: TRBJ2-5
CDR3aa: CASSLAGQIQETQYF

v_gene: TRBV18
j_gene: TRBJ1-2
CDR3aa: CASSPPDRYGYTF

v_gene: TRBV24-1
j_gene: TRBJ2-1
CDR3aa: CATSDLLSGSHNEQFF

v_gene: TRBV30
j_gene: TRBJ2-5
CDR3aa: CAWSKGGQETQYF

v_gene: TRBV27
j_gene: TRBJ1-5
CDR3aa: CASSYQWGINQPQHF

v_gene: TRBV12-3/TRBV12-4
j_gene: TRBJ1-2
CDR3aa: CASSLNGYTF

v_gene: TRBV4-1
j_gene: TRBJ1-4
CDR3aa: CASRDFQGGLAEKLFF

v_gene: TRBV11-2
j_gene: TRBJ2-7
CDR3aa: CASSIIGRRQGTDEQYF

v_gene: TRBV4-3
j_gene: TRBJ1-2
CDR3aa: CASSQDLGKGVYGYTF

v_gene: TRBV2
j_gene: TRBJ1-1
CDR3aa: CASSDGVNTEAFF

v_gene: TRBV29-1
j_gene: TRBJ2-3
CDR3aa: CSVRKVAGGLTDTQYF

v_gene: TRBV3-1/TRBV3-2
j_gene: TRBJ1-2
CDR3aa: CASSQDRDGGYTF